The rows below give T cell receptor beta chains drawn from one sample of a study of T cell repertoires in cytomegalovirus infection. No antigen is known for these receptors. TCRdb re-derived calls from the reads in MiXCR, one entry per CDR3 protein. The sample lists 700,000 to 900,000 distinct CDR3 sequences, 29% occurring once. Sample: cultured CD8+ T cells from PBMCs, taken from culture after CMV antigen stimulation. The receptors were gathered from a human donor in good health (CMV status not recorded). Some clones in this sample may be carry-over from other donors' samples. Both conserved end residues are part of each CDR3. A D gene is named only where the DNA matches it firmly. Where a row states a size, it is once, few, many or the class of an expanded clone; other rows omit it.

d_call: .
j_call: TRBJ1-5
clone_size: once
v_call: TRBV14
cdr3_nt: TGTGCCAGCAGCCAAGATCATGCACACTATAGCAATCAGCCCCAGCATTTT
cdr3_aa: CASSQDHAHYSNQPQHF

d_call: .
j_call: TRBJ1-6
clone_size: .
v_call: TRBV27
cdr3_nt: TGTGCCAGCAGTCTCCCCCGGACAGCTATGAATTCACCCCTCCACTTT
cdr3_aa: CASSLPRTAMNSPLHF

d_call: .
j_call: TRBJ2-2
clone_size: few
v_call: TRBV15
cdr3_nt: TGTGCCACGTCGTCCATCGGGGAGCTGTTTTTT
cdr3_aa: CATSSIGELFF

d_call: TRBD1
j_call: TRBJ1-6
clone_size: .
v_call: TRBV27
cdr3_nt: TGTGCCAACAGTCACCGACAGGGCCATACTAATTCACCCCTCCACTTT
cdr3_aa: CANSHRQGHTNSPLHF

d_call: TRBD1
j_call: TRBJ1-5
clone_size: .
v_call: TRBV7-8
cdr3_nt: TGTGCCAGCAGCTACAGGGGAAGTCAGCCCCAGCATTTT
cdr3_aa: CASSYRGSQPQHF

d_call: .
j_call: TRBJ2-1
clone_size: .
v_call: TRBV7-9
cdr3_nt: TGTGCCAGCAGCCTGAATTATGAGCAGTTCTTC
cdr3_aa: CASSLNYEQFF

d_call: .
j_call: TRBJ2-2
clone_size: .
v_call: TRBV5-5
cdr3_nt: TGTGCCAGCAGCTCAAGCGGGCCTGGGGACACCGGGGAGCTGTTTTTT
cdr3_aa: CASSSSGPGDTGELFF

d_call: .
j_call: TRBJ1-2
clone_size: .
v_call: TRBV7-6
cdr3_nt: TGTGCCAGCAGCTCGGGGCTATATCATGGCTACACCTTC
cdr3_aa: CASSSGLYHGYTF

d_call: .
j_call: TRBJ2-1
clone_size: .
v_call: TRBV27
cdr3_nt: TGTGCCACCCAGTCGGCGCGCTCCTACAATGAGCAGTTCTTC
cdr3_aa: CATQSARSYNEQFF

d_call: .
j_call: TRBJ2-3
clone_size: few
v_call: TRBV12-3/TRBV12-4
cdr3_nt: TGTGCCAGCAGTTTTTCTGGCACAGATACGCAGTATTTT
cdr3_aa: CASSFSGTDTQYF

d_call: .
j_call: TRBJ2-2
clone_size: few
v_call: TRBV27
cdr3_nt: TGTGCCAGCAGTTTAGGGACGGGTGGCGGGGAGCTGTTTTTT
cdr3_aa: CASSLGTGGGELFF

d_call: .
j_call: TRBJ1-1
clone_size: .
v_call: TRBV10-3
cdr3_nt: TGTGCCTCAGGGTCCCTCCGGGACCCCCGGACTGAAGCTTTCTTT
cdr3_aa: CASGSLRDPRTEAFF

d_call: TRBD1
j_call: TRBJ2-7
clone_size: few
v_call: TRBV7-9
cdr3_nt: TGTGCCAGCAGCCGAGGACAGGGGGGACCCTACGAGCAGTACTTC
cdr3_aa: CASSRGQGGPYEQYF

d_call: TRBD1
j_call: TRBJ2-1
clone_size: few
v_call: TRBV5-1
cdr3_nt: TGCGCCAGCAGCTTGCAAGGGGGCGAGAACAATGAGCAGTTCTTC
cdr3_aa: CASSLQGGENNEQFF

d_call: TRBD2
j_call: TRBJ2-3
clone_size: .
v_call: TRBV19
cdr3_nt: TGTGCCAGTAGTGAGACCAAAGCGGGGGGGAGCACAGATACGCAGTATTTT
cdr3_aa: CASSETKAGGSTDTQYF

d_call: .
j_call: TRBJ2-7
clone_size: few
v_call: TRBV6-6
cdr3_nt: TGTGCCAGCACTTCGGGGTACGAGCAGTACTTC
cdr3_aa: CASTSGYEQYF

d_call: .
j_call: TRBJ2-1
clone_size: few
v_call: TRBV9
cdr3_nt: TGTGCCAGCAGCGATCCCGCGACGGGGGTTACCTACAATGAGCAGTTCTTC
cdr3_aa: CASSDPATGVTYNEQFF

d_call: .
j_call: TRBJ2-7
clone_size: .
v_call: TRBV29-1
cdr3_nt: TGCAGCGTTGAGGGGGGGGGCCGGGGATCGTACGAGCAGTACTTC
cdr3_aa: CSVEGGGRGSYEQYF

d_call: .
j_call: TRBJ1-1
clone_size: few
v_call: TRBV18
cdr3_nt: TGTGCCAGCTCACTCTTGGGACACCTCCCAGGGGAGAACACTGAAGCTTTCTTT
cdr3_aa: CASSLLGHLPGENTEAFF

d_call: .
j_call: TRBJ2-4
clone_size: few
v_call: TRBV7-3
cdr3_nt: TGTGCCAGCAGCCCCTGGCCTCGGGGGTTAAACATTCAGTACTTC
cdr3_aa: CASSPWPRGLNIQYF

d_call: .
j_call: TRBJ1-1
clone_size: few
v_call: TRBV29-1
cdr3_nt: TGCAGCGTTGAGGGCGCGGGGCAACACTGGAACACTGAAGCTTTCTTT
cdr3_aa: CSVEGAGQHWNTEAFF

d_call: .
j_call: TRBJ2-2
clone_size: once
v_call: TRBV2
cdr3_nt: TGTGCCAGCACGTCAGCTGGGATAAACACCGGGGAGCTGTTTTTT
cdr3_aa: CASTSAGINTGELFF

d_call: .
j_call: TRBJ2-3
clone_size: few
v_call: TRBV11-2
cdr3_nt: TGTGCCAGCAGCCTAAACCCTATAGATACGCAGTATTTT
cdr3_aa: CASSLNPIDTQYF

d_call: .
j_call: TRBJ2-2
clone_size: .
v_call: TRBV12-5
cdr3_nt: TGTGCTAGTGGTTTCCACTCGACCGAGAACACCGGGGAGCTGTTTTTT
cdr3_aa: CASGFHSTENTGELFF

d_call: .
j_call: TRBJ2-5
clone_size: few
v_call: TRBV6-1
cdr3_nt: TGTGCCAGCACCCCCCTTTACGGAGAGACCCAGTACTTC
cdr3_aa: CASTPLYGETQYF

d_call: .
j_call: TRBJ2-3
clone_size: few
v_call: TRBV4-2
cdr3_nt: TGTGCCAGCAGCCTTCCCCAGGACGGCGGGCGCACAGATACGCAGTATTTT
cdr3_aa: CASSLPQDGGRTDTQYF

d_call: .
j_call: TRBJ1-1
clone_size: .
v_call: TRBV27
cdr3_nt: TGTGCCAGCAGTATCGGGACTTGGCCCACTGAAGCTTTCTTT
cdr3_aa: CASSIGTWPTEAFF

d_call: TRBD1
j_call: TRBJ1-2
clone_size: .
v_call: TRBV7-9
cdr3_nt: TGTGCCAGCAGCGCCTCCGGGACAGGCTATGGCTACACCTTC
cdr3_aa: CASSASGTGYGYTF

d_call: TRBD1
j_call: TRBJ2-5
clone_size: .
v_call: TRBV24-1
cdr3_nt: TGTGCCACCAGTGAGTCGGGACAGGGGGGACGGGAGACCCAGTACTTC
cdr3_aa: CATSESGQGGRETQYF

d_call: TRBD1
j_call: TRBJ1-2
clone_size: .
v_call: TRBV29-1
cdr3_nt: TGCAGCGATGACAGGGGGGATGGCTACACCTTC
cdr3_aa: CSDDRGDGYTF

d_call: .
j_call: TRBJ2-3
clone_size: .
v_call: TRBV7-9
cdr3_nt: TGTGCCAGCAGCTCCCCTCCTAATGCGCAGTATTTT
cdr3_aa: CASSSPPNAQYF

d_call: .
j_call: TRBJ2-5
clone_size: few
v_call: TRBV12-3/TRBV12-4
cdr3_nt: TGTGCCAGCTGCATCGGGACCCAAGAGACCCAGTACTTC
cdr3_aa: CASCIGTQETQYF

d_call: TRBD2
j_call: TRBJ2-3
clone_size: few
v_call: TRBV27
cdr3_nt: TGTGCCAGCAGTTTAACCCGGGGGGGAGACCCAGATACGCAGTATTTT
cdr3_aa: CASSLTRGGDPDTQYF

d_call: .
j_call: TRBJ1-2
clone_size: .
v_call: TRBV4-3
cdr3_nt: TGCGCCAGCAGCCAAGATCAGAGCACCAACTATGGCTACACCTTC
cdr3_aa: CASSQDQSTNYGYTF

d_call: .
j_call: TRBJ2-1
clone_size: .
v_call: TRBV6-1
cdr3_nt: TGTGCCAGCAGGGAAGGTGTCCCCCAGCTAAAACCCACCTACAATGAGCAGTTCTTC
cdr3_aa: CASREGVPQLKPTYNEQFF

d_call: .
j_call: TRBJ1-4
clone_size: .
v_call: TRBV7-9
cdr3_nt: TGTGCCAGCAGCTTAGGACAGGAGAAGGAAAAACTGTTTTTT
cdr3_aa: CASSLGQEKEKLFF

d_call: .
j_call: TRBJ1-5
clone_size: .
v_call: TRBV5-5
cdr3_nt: TGTGCCAGCAGCTCGGACGTTAATCAGCCCCAGCATTTT
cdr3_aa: CASSSDVNQPQHF

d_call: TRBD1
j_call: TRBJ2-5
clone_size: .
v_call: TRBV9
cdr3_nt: TGTGCCAGCAGCGTAGGAGGGGGCCTAAGGGAGACCCAGTACTTC
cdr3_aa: CASSVGGGLRETQYF

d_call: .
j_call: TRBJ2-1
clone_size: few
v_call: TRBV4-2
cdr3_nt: TGTGCCAGCAGCCAAGATAAAAGGACACCACGTGGCAATGAGCAGTTCTTC
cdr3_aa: CASSQDKRTPRGNEQFF

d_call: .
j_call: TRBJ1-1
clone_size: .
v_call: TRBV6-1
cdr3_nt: TGTGCCAGCAGTGAAGCGCTAGAACAGACTTACACTGAAGCTTTCTTT
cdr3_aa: CASSEALEQTYTEAFF

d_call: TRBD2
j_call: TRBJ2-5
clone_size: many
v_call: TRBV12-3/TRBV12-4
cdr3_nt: TGTGCCAGCACTATGACTAGCGGGGCTCTTGAGACCCAGTACTTC
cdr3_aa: CASTMTSGALETQYF

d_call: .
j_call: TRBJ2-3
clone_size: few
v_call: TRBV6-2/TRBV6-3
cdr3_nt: TGTGCCAGCAGTACCCGGCAGAGGAGCACAGATACGCAGTATTTT
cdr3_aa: CASSTRQRSTDTQYF